This T cell receptor beta chain was captured in a study of T-cell reconstitution after alpha-beta-depleted transplantation in children. General observations from the study: Newly produced T cells mostly accounted for T-cell counts and diversity one year post-transplant. Reported findings indicate that, about two months after transplant, alpha-beta T cells came from several hundred expanded clones, which were derived from non-depleted graft cells.

This clonotype was seen at least ten times. Its target is unknown. TCRbeta library preparation incorporated unique molecular identifiers. TCRdb recomputed calls from the PCR reads with MiXCR, one row per CDR3 protein. The sample consists of 200,000 or so distinct CDR3 sequences, 5% to 6.5% of them appearing once. This CDR3 spans 17 amino acids. V lost 5 bases and J 1 base, leaving 20 bases between the germline ends. Sequenced here: PBMCs, sampled before TCRalphabeta/CD19-depleted stem cell transplant. The chain recombines TRBV12-3 or TRBV12-4 with TRBJ2-5, with D possibly being TRBD1 (6 bases). The receptor was derived from a girl in the first two years of life with combined immunodeficiency, due to receive a stem cell transplant. CDR3 region: CASSPQGHRDLQETQYF. CDR3 coding DNA: TGTGCCAGCAGTCCCCAGGGACACAGGGACCTCCAAGAGACCCAGTACTTC.